One and the same sample provided the 11 T cell receptor beta chains below, sequenced in a study of blood T cells in healthy people across ages. Alongside a J-beta primer mix, a sample-barcoded 5' primer served in a second PCR lasting about 7 to 11 cycles. Each CDR3 protein gets one entry after TCRdb re-called the 5' RACE reads with MiXCR. The data hold hundreds of thousands of distinct CDR3 sequences, with less than 40% observed a single time. Input material: blood. The receptor set was obtained from a woman aged 80 or older in good health.

This clonotype was observed once. A much larger clone is a single base away; this may be a read error. This chain links TRBV7-2 with TRBJ2-2, with a tentative D call TRBD2 (6 bases). The CDR3 is 16 amino acids. In germline, CDR1 is SGHTA, CDR2 FQGNSA. With 3 bases removed from V and 6 bases from J, the gap between germline ends came to 17 bases. The CDR3 nucleotides are TGTGCCAGCAGCTTGTTCGAACTCTCGGGGGCCGGGGAGCTGTTTTTT. It specifies CASSLFELSGAGELFF.

The V gene is TRBV12-3 or TRBV12-4, the J gene TRBJ2-3; 9 bases are shared with TRBD2. The CDR3 spans 16 residues. Trimming at V came to 6 bases and at J to 8 bases, leaving 15 bases not matched to a gene. The CDR3 DNA follows: TGTGCCAGCAGCACTTCCAGCGGGGGGCTTCGACGTACGCAGTATTTT. Its translation is CASSTSSGGLRRTQYF.

This clonotype was detected only a few times. The chain is built from TRBV5-1 and TRBJ1-1; 11 bases match TRBD1. The V segment lost 4 bases and the J segment 7 bases; nucleotides outside the gene matches: 6. Germline V gene data show CDR1 as SGHRS and CDR2 as YFSETQ. CDR3 length: 14 residues. The CDR3 sequence: CASSTGQGAVEAFF. The CDR3 nucleotides read TGCGCCAGCAGCACCGGACAGGGGGCGGTTGAAGCTTTCTTT.

At least ten counts were recorded for this clonotype. The chain uses TRBV29-1 and TRBJ2-3; D is unclear. Trimming removed 7 bases at V and 2 bases at J, with 13 bases between. CDR3 length: 13 residues. Germline loops: CDR1 SQVTM, CDR2 ANQGSEA. CDR3 nucleotide sequence: TGCAGCGGTACCCACCGGGCCACAGATACGCAGTATTTT. It is translated as CSGTHRATDTQYF.

This clonotype appeared many times. V gene TRBV11-1 combines with J gene TRBJ2-1; 10 bases are shared with TRBD1. The CDR3 totals 17 residues. With 1 base clipped from V and 5 bases from J, the junction kept 8 bases outside the gene matches. Germline CDR1 and CDR2: SGHAT and FQDESV (reference sequence). As DNA, the CDR3 is TGTGCCAGCAGCTTAGGAAGGTTGGGACAGGGGCACAATGAGCAGTTCTTC. Translated: CASSLGRLGQGHNEQFF.

This clonotype has ten or more counts. CDR3 loop: CASRTTGVTDTQYF. DNA of the CDR3: TGCGCCAGCAGGACGACAGGGGTCACAGATACGCAGTATTTT. V is TRBV5-1 and J is TRBJ2-3; TRBD1 agrees at 8 bases. The CDR3 totals 14 residues. The germline V gene has CDR1 SGHRS and CDR2 YFSETQ. With V trimmed by 5 bases and J by 2 bases, 4 bases remained unmatched.

This clonotype showed up just a few times. The chain employs TRBV30 and TRBJ2-3; no firm D call. The CDR3 loop spans 11 amino acids. CDR1 and CDR2 from the germline V gene are GTSNPN and SVGIG (reference sequence). Trimming shortened V by 2 bases and J by 5 bases, and 5 bases separated the two germline ends. The CDR3 region is CAWSKGDTQYF. In DNA, the CDR3 is TGTGCCTGGAGTAAGGGAGATACGCAGTATTTT.

At least ten counts were recorded for this clonotype. The chain carries TRBV5-1 and TRBJ1-1; D remains unclear. V was cut by 0 bases and J by 2 bases, with 5 bases left in between. Germline CDR1 is SGHRS and CDR2 is YFSETQ. The CDR3 has 13 residues. The CDR3, as DNA: TGCGCCAGCAGCTTGGTCGTAAACACTGAAGCTTTCTTT. Translating gives CASSLVVNTEAFF.

This clonotype was counted between two and nine times. A much larger clone differs from this one at a single base, so this may be a read error. J is TRBJ2-1 and V is TRBV30; TRBD1 might be the D (5 bases). TRBJ2-7 explains the end of the DNA better; the J call may be wrong. Germline V lookup: CDR1 GTSNPN, CDR2 SVGIG (reference sequence). This CDR3 comprises 14 residues. The CDR3 sequence: CAWKAGWSYNEQYF. CDR3 coding DNA: TGTGCCTGGAAAGCAGGGTGGTCCTACAATGAGCAGTACTTC.

This clonotype was counted between two and nine times. V and J are TRBV7-2 and TRBJ2-2; tentatively, D is TRBD1 (5 bases). The CDR3 is 15 residues long. V shed 0 bases and J shed 3 bases, with 8 bases lying between them. Germline V gene lookup returns CDR1 SGHTA and CDR2 FQGNSA. CDR3 protein: CASSLAQGDTGELFF. DNA of the CDR3: TGTGCCAGCAGCTTAGCGCAAGGGGACACCGGGGAGCTGTTTTTT.

The rearrangement uses TRBV20-1 and TRBJ2-1, with no clear D. V lost 3 bases and J 3 bases, leaving 9 bases between the germline ends. The CDR3 covers 13 residues. In germline, CDR1 is DFQATT, CDR2 SNEGSKA (reference sequence). CDR3 nucleotide sequence: TGCAGTGCTAGTATGGAGCTCTACAATGAGCAGTTCTTC. This codes for CSASMELYNEQFF.